The T cell receptor (beta chain) described here comes from a study of Tregs in tolerant kidney transplant recipients. V lost 0 bases and J lost 0, with 6 bases in between. CDR3 length: 14 residues. The germline gives CDR1 SGHNT, CDR2 YYREEE (reference sequence). Remarks on this clone: The antigen is undetermined.

Thawed PBMCs were FACS-sorted into unstimulated CD4+CD25+CD127- regulatory T cells, CD4+CD25- non-regulatory cells, CD4 and CD8 cells. The assay was immunoSEQ multiplex PCR, and TCRdb's table has in-frame clones only and misses some. The sample contains some 250,000 clones, about 86% of which appear only once. Study-wide findings and caveats: Validation in larger populations is needed because few patients were studied.

Sequencing was done on a sample of CD4+ T cells from blood. This chain uses TRBV5-4 with TRBJ1-1, with D unresolved. The sequence derives from a human donor in good health. The CDR3 DNA reads as TGTGCCAGCAGCTTGGGGATCATGAACACTGAAGCTTTCTTT. Protein sequence: CASSLGIMNTEAFF. The full variable domain, its missing parts supplied by reference TRBV5-4 and TRBJ1-1, is ETGVTQSPTHLIKTRGQQVTLRCSSQSGHNTVSWYQQALGQGPQFIFQYYREEENGRGNFPPRFSGLQFPNYSSELNVNALELDDSALYLCASSLGIMNTEAFFGQGTRLTVV.